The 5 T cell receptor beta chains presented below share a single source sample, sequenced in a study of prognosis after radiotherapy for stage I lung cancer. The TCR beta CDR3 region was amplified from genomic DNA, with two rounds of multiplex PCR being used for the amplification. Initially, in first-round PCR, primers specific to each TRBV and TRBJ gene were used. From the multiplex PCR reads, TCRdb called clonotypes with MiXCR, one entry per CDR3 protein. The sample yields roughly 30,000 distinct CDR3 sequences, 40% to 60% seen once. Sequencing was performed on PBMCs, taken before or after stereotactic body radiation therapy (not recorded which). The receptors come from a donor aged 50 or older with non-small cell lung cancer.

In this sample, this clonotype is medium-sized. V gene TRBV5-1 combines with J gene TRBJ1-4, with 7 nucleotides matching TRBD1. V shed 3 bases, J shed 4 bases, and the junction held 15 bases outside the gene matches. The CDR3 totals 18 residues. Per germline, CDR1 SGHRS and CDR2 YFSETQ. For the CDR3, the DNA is TGCGCCAGCAGCTCCCACTACCTCTACAGGGGCAATAATGAAAAACTGTTTTTT. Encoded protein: CASSSHYLYRGNNEKLFF.

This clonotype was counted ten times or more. The CDR3 nucleotides read TGTGCCTGGAGGCAAAGCGGGAGGGCCGGCAATGAGCAGTTCTTC. Translation: CAWRQSGRAGNEQFF. The gene calls are TRBV30 and TRBJ2-1; 10 bases agree with TRBD2. CDR1 GTSNPN and CDR2 SVGIG come from the germline V gene (reference sequence). Trimming removed 3 bases from V and 6 bases from J; junction bases left unmatched: 8. This CDR3 spans 15 amino acids.

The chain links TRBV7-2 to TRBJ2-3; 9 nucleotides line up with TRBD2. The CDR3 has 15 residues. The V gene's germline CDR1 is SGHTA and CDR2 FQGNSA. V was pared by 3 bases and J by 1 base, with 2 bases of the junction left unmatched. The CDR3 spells CASSFVAGGTDTQYF. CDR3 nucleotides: TGTGCCAGCAGCTTCGTAGCGGGGGGCACAGATACGCAGTATTTT. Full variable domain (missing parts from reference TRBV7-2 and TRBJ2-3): GAGVSQSPSNKVTEKGKDVELRCDPISGHTALYWYRQSLGQGLEFLIYFQGNSAPDKSGLPSDRFSAERTGGSVSTLTIQRTQQEDSAVYLCASSFVAGGTDTQYFGPGTRLTVL.

The CDR3 DNA follows: TGTGCCTGGAGCGCCGGACGGCGAGGGGAGCAGTACTTC. Its protein is CAWSAGRRGEQYF. This sequence joins TRBV30 and TRBJ2-7, with a tentative D call TRBD2 (5 bases). The CDR3 consists of 13 residues. Trimming shortened V by 3 bases and J by 7 bases, and 16 bases separated the two germline ends. Per the germline V gene, CDR1 is GTSNPN and CDR2 is SVGIG (reference sequence).

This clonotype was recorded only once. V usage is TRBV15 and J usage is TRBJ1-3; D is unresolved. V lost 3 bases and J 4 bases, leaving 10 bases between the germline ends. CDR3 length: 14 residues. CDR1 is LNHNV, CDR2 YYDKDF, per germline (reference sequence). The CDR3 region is CATSSPVRGNTIYF. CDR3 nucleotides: TGTGCCACCAGCAGCCCAGTACGGGGAAACACCATATATTTT.